This T cell receptor (beta chain) appears in the sequencing data of a study of OX40 agonist ivuxolimab in advanced cancers. The study in broad terms: The costimulatory receptor OX40 (CD134) was targeted by ivuxolimab, a fully human IgG2 agonistic monoclonal antibody. The monotherapy dose-escalation portion (N of about 50 patients) of the phase I ivuxolimab trial is reported in the paper. The dose-escalation cohort was about 87% male with a mean age of around 62 years, ranging from roughly 20 to 80. Of the approximately 53 patients in dose escalation, about 20 had hepatocellular carcinoma, approximately 15 had melanoma, 9 had renal cell carcinoma and 9 had head and neck cancer. Partial responses occurred in three dose-escalation patients, of whom one had hepatocellular carcinoma and two had cutaneous melanoma. Intravenous ivuxolimab was administered to patients every 2 weeks at six dose levels: 0.01, 0.1, 0.3, 1.5, 3 and 10 mg/kg. Prior anti-PD-1, anti-PD-L1 or anti-CTLA-4 therapy was permitted, and checkpoint inhibitors had been received by about two fifths of dose-escalation patients. The purpose of peripheral TCRbeta sequencing was to test whether ivuxolimab changed TCR sequence diversity and led to clonal T-cell expansion.

The table lists this clone with a few counts. Its antigen is currently not known. There are no base qualities to consult, and no much larger clone falls within one base. Genomic DNA was isolated from the sorted cells so that the TCRbeta CDR3 region could be sequenced. The immunoSEQ Assay was used to sequence the TCRbeta CDR3 regions. What TCRdb holds here is the immuneACCESS table cut down to in-frame rearrangements. Part of the clones is not present; checked against another copy, under half of the missing clones reflect an unresolved V gene, and the others are unexplained. In all, the sample holds some 58,000 clones, and less than 90% of those were seen once. About 0.77% of the sample lies in the top ten. The trial excluded patients who had a history of autoimmune disease or were on systemic immunosuppression. Peripheral blood for TCR sequencing was drawn from every dose cohort at baseline, at cycle 4 day 1 and at cycle 7 day 1. Samples were obtained from an open-label, multicenter, first-in-human phase I dose-escalation trial of ivuxolimab. Adults with locally advanced or metastatic melanoma, renal cell carcinoma, hepatocellular carcinoma or head and neck squamous cell carcinoma were enrolled in the trial. CD4+ and CD8+ T cells were sorted separately from peripheral blood before TCR sequencing.

What the research found in general, with its limitations: At doses of 0.1 to 3.0 mg/kg, clonal expansion of both CD4+ and CD8+ T cells in blood was seen between baseline and week 6. Which antigens the clonally expanded peripheral T cells were specific for was not determined. After ivuxolimab, more expanded clones were found on average in CD8+ T cells than in CD4+ T cells. In partial responders in the 0.1-3.0 mg/kg groups, normalized peripheral clonal expansion was found to be among the lowest, especially among CD8+ T cells. Low levels of normalized T-cell clonal expansion were also seen in some patients who did not respond.

CDR3 length: 15 amino acids, cysteine to phenylalanine. Only the CDR3 portion is preserved as DNA: 45 bases, with reading frame beginning at the first base. Trimming accounts for 8 bases at V and 8 bases at J, while the number of junction bases matched to no gene is 16. Sequences WSHSY (CDR1) and SAAADI (CDR2) are obtained from the germline V gene. The sequenced sample was CD4+ or CD8+ T cells sorted from blood, obtained in a trial of the OX40 agonist ivuxolimab. The sequence was collected from an adult with an advanced solid tumor such as melanoma, head and neck, liver or kidney cancer. Recombination linked TRBV10-2 to TRBJ1-2, with 8 bases in between that match TRBD1. The CDR3 in this case is CASSRQGRYGAGYTF. The sequenced DNA: TGCGCCAGCTCTCGACAGGGGAGGTATGGGGCGGGCTACACCTTC.